The 27 T cell receptor beta chains in this list originate from one sample, sequenced in a study of T-cell reconstitution after alpha-beta-depleted transplantation in children. Preparation of the TCRbeta library involved a method that used unique molecular identifiers. One entry per CDR3 protein results from TCRdb running MiXCR on the PCR reads. The sample has a few hundred thousand distinct CDR3 sequences, approximately 30% seen once. Material: PBMCs, obtained before TCRalphabeta/CD19-depleted stem cell transplant. The receptors originated from a boy in the first two years of life with Wiskott-Aldrich syndrome, due to receive a stem cell transplant.

The chain's CDR3 is CSVGRGRVAQSSYNEQFF. CDR3 bases: TGCAGCGTTGGTAGGGGAAGGGTTGCTCAAAGCTCCTACAATGAGCAGTTCTTC. The rearrangement joins TRBV29-1 to TRBJ2-1, with D possibly matching TRBD1 (5 bases). Trimming stripped 4 bases from V and 0 bases from J, with 22 bases between. The V gene's germline CDR1 is SQVTM and CDR2 ANQGSEA. The CDR3 runs to 18 residues.

V and J are TRBV29-1 and TRBJ2-5, with TRBD1 as a possible D gene (6 bases). The CDR3 consists of 15 residues. V lost 5 bases to trimming and J lost 5 bases, with 21 bases between them. Germline V CDR1 and CDR2: SQVTM, ANQGSEA. This chain's CDR3 is CSVTIGTQVRETQYF. DNA of the CDR3: TGCAGCGTTACTATCGGGACACAGGTTCGGGAGACCCAGTACTTC.

J is TRBJ1-1 and V is TRBV19; a possible D gene is TRBD1 (6 bases). This CDR3 contains 13 residues. The germline V and J ends were trimmed by 8 bases and 5 bases, with 15 bases remaining between them. The V gene's germline CDR1 is LNHDA and CDR2 SQIVND (reference sequence). The CDR3 nucleotides read TGTGCCAGTGTGAGGAGGGGGGGGACTGAAGCTTTCTTT. Protein sequence: CASVRRGGTEAFF.

The chain has TRBV5-4 and TRBJ2-3; TRBD1 is a possible D gene (5 bases). Germline V gives CDR1 SGHNT, CDR2 YYREEE (reference sequence). V lost 3 bases and J 6 bases, leaving 14 bases between the germline ends. The CDR3 spans 14 residues. The CDR3 is CASSSTKAGDTQYF. CDR3 DNA: TGTGCCAGCAGCTCTACAAAAGCAGGGGATACGCAGTATTTT.

This clonotype was recorded once. A junction end diverges from the germline sequence, so it may reflect a read error. This sequence joins TRBV20-1 and TRBJ2-1; D might be TRBD2 (6 bases). Germline V gives CDR1 DFQATT, CDR2 SNEGSKA (reference sequence). This CDR3 comprises 16 residues. The DNA of the CDR3 is TGCTGTGCTAGAGTTGGGGGGTCTCAAGGATACAATGAGCAGTTCTTC. Protein sequence: CCARVGGSQGYNEQFF.

This clonotype has a handful of counts. The limits of the CDR3 on the DNA are not certain, so only TCRdb's listed CDR3 is given. The chain couples TRBV3-1 to TRBJ2-1; the tabulated D call, TRBD2, remains unverified against the DNA. Germline CDR1 reads LGHDT; CDR2 reads YNNKEL (reference sequence). The CDR3 region is 14 residues in length, termini included. This chain's CDR3 is CASSPVASGIRRFF.

The genes are TRBV27 and TRBJ1-1, with D unresolved. Germline assignment: CDR1 MNHEY and CDR2 SMNVEV (reference sequence). The CDR3 length is 9 residues. V shed 8 bases and J shed 7 bases, with 5 bases lying between them. The CDR3 nucleotides read TGTGCCAGCTCCTTTGAAGCTTTCTTT. It codes for CASSFEAFF.

The chain couples TRBV7-8 to TRBJ2-7; unclear D gene. CDR1 SGHVS and CDR2 FQNEAQ come from the germline V gene. This CDR3 has 12 residues. V dropped 3 bases and J dropped 3 bases, with 6 bases sitting between them. Written as DNA, the CDR3 is TGTGCCAGCAGCTTGACTCACTACGAGCAGTACTTC. Its translation: CASSLTHYEQYF.

The chain couples TRBV12-3 or TRBV12-4 to TRBJ2-4, with 9 bases lining up with TRBD1. Unmatched junction bases numbered 7, after V lost 5 bases and J lost 11 bases. The CDR3 totals 13 residues. The CDR3 region has the DNA TGTGCCAGCAGTCCCGGGACAGGGTTTCTTCAGTACTTC. Protein product: CASSPGTGFLQYF.

The V call is TRBV5-6, the J call TRBJ2-1; D unclear. CDR1 is SGHDT, CDR2 YYEEEE, per germline. CDR3 length: 14 amino acids. The V end was cut by 4 bases, the J end by 6 bases, with 14 bases between. The CDR3 DNA sequence: TGTGCCAGCAGCCCCACAGTAACCCTCAATGAGCAGTTCTTC. Amino acid sequence: CASSPTVTLNEQFF.

The chain couples TRBV20-1 to TRBJ2-2; no clear D gene. This CDR3 has 13 residues. Between the trimmed V and J ends, which lost 5 bases and 1 base, there was a span of 8 bases. CDR1 is DFQATT and CDR2 is SNEGSKA in the germline V gene (reference sequence). The CDR3: CSALTENTGELFF. The CDR3 DNA reads TGCAGTGCTCTGACCGAGAACACCGGGGAGCTGTTTTTT.

A few counts support this clonotype. The chain combines TRBV5-6 with TRBJ2-7; possibly TRBD1 or TRBD2 for D (6 bases each). This CDR3 has 12 residues. The V and J ends lost 4 bases and 6 bases respectively, with 11 bases between them. Germline V gene sequence: CDR1 SGHDT, CDR2 YYEEEE. Written as DNA, the CDR3 is TGTGCCAGCAGCGGTGGGGGGCCCGAGCAGTACTTC. The encoded protein is CASSGGGPEQYF.

This clonotype was counted only a few times. The gene calls are TRBV10-3 and TRBJ2-2; 9 bases are a match to TRBD1. The J segment lost 0 bases and the V segment lost 10 bases, leaving 12 bases of the junction unmatched. The CDR3 extends over 17 amino acids. Looked up from germline, CDR1 is ENHRY and CDR2 is SYGVKD. DNA for the CDR3: TGTGCCACAAGAATCGGGACAGGGCGCTCGAACACCGGGGAGCTGTTTTTT. It codes for CATRIGTGRSNTGELFF.

This clonotype was found a few times. V and J are TRBV20-1 and TRBJ1-1; D perhaps matches TRBD1 (6 bases). V shed 7 bases and J shed 5 bases, with 14 bases lying between them. Per the germline V gene, CDR1 is DFQATT and CDR2 is SNEGSKA (reference sequence). CDR3 length: 12 residues. CDR3 DNA: TGCAGTGGACGGGGGCTGAGAACTGAAGCTTTCTTT. Translation gives CSGRGLRTEAFF.

Only a few counts were recorded for this clonotype. The rearrangement uses TRBV29-1 and TRBJ2-7; 7 bases line up with TRBD1. J gave up 2 bases and V 4 bases, and 2 bases lay outside the gene matches. The CDR3 is made up of 12 amino acids. Germline loops: CDR1 SQVTM, CDR2 ANQGSEA. CDR3 protein: CSVVGTAYEQYF. CDR3 sequence (DNA): TGCAGCGTTGTTGGGACAGCCTACGAGCAGTACTTC.

The V call is TRBV27, the J call TRBJ2-1; D gene ambiguous. Trimming left V 6 bases short and J 9 bases short, with 12 bases between. Germline CDR1 reads MNHEY; CDR2 reads SMNVEV (reference sequence). This CDR3 has 12 amino acids. The CDR3 sequence: CASRPGLGEQFF. The DNA of the CDR3 is TGTGCCAGCAGACCAGGATTGGGTGAGCAGTTCTTC.

This chain links TRBV5-1 with TRBJ2-3; 9 bases agree with TRBD2. This CDR3 region has 15 residues. V trimming: 0 bases; J trimming: 6 bases; junction bases outside the gene matches: 5. The germline V gene encodes CDR1 SGHRS and CDR2 YFSETQ. The CDR3 region has the DNA TGCGCCAGCAGCTTGGTTAGCGGGAGACAGGATACGCAGTATTTT. Amino acids: CASSLVSGRQDTQYF. The full variable domain, with the rest looked up from reference TRBV5-1 and TRBJ2-3, is KAGVTQTPRYLIKTRGQQVTLSCSPISGHRSVSWYQQTPGQGLQFLFEYFSETQRNKGNFPGRFSGRQFSNSRSEMNVSTLELGDSALYLCASSLVSGRQDTQYFGPGTRLTVL.

This clonotype showed up just a few times. The chain employs TRBV20-1 and TRBJ1-5; no clear D gene. From germline, CDR1 is DFQATT and CDR2 SNEGSKA (reference sequence). V lost 2 bases and J lost 0, with 8 bases in between. The CDR3 runs 14 residues. CDR3: CSARMEYSNQPQHF. Written as DNA, the CDR3 is TGCAGTGCTAGAATGGAATATAGCAATCAGCCCCAGCATTTT.

The CDR3 nucleotides are TGTGCCAGCAGCTTGACTAGCGGGAGGCCCTACGAGCAGTACTTC. Translation: CASSLTSGRPYEQYF. The rearrangement links TRBV27 to TRBJ2-7; 13 bases fit TRBD2. With 6 bases clipped from V and 2 bases from J, the junction kept 4 bases outside the gene matches. Germline CDR1 and CDR2: MNHEY and SMNVEV (reference sequence). This CDR3 contains 15 residues.

J is TRBJ2-1 and V is TRBV5-1; 7 bases agree with TRBD1. V shed 0 bases, J shed 10 bases, and the junction held 13 bases outside the gene matches. The CDR3 runs to 16 residues. The V gene's germline CDR1 is SGHRS and CDR2 YFSETQ. The CDR3: CASSLEGTAHTKEQFF. Written as DNA, the CDR3 is TGCGCCAGCAGCTTGGAAGGGACAGCCCATACCAAGGAGCAGTTCTTC.

This clonotype was seen a few times. This chain uses TRBV5-6 with TRBJ2-5; the match to TRBD2 covers 9 bases. Germline values: CDR1 SGHDT, CDR2 YYEEEE. There are 15 residues in the CDR3. V lost 2 bases and J lost 0; bases outside the gene matches: 2. The CDR3 nucleotides are TGTGCCAGCAGCTTCCCTAGCGGGAACCAAGAGACCCAGTACTTC. Protein product: CASSFPSGNQETQYF. Using reference TRBV5-6 and TRBJ2-5 for the parts outside the CDR3, the full variable domain is DAGVTQSPTHLIKTRGQQVTLRCSPKSGHDTVSWYQQALGQGPQFIFQYYEEEERQRGNFPDRFSGHQFPNYSSELNVNALLLGDSALYLCASSFPSGNQETQYFGPGTRLLVL.

The chain recombines TRBV28 with TRBJ2-1; D ambiguous. The CDR3 is made up of 14 amino acids. Germline values: CDR1 MDHEN, CDR2 SYDVKM. Trimming removed 5 bases from V and 6 bases from J, with 14 bases in between. For the CDR3, the DNA is TGTGCCAGCAGTGCGGATCCCTCCCGCAATGAGCAGTTCTTC. This codes for CASSADPSRNEQFF.

The V gene is TRBV6-5, the J gene TRBJ1-1; TRBD1 agrees at 8 bases. The germline gives CDR1 MNHEY, CDR2 SVGAGI. CDR3 length: 11 amino acids. V gave up 7 bases and J gave up 10 bases; unmatched junction bases: 5. The CDR3 coding sequence is TGTGCCAGCATCTCCGACAGGGGAGCTTTCTTT. Translated, it gives CASISDRGAFF.

The gene calls are TRBV28 and TRBJ2-1, with D perhaps matching TRBD1 (7 bases). The germline V and J ends were trimmed by 6 bases and 10 bases, with 13 bases remaining between them. The CDR3 covers 12 residues. CDR1 and CDR2 from the germline V gene are MDHEN and SYDVKM. The CDR3 DNA is TGTGCCAGCAGATCCAGGGGGAGGGAGCAGTTCTTC. Translation gives CASRSRGREQFF.

The table lists this clonotype with a few counts. This chain joins TRBV20-1 and TRBJ2-2, with D perhaps matching TRBD2 (6 bases). Germline-derived CDR1 and CDR2 are DFQATT and SNEGSKA (reference sequence). Trimming shortened V by 4 bases and J by 1 base, and 10 bases separated the two germline ends. The CDR3 contains 14 residues. The CDR3, as DNA: TGCAGTGCTACCGGGACTGAGAACACCGGGGAGCTGTTTTTT. Protein product: CSATGTENTGELFF.

A few counts support this clonotype. The chain employs TRBV2 and TRBJ2-2; TRBD2 agrees at 8 bases. Trimming removed 4 bases from V and 6 bases from J; junction bases left unmatched: 4. Germline loops: CDR1 SNHLY, CDR2 FYNNEI. This CDR3 is built from 14 residues. Written as DNA, the CDR3 is TGTGCCAGCAGTGGAGCGGGGGCGGCCGGGGAGCTGTTTTTT. Protein sequence: CASSGAGAAGELFF.

This clonotype was recorded a few times. The rearrangement joins TRBV7-2 to TRBJ1-2; D remains unclear. V lost 4 bases and J lost 5, with 11 bases in between. Looked up from germline, CDR1 is SGHTA and CDR2 is FQGNSA. The CDR3 has 13 residues. Written as DNA, the CDR3 is TGTGCCAGCAGCTCGGACGGATTGTATGGCTACACCTTC. Translating gives CASSSDGLYGYTF.